Included here is one TCR beta chain sequence, with context. Its antigen remains undetermined. No base quality information exists; no much larger clone differs at one position. At one collaborating source in Seattle, patients were enrolled during active infection and were followed longitudinally through the course of disease. Whole blood was collected in K2EDTA tubes by collaborating institutions according to the institutions' own protocols. Collaborator samples were shipped for TCRbeta analysis as frozen whole blood, isolated PBMCs, or DNA extracted from either sample type. This entry is derived from a study of blood T cell repertoires in COVID-19 (dated by TCRdb to about 2020). In terms of the full investigation: Samples from collaborators originated in the United States, Italy and Spain and spanned both the acute and convalescent phases of COVID-19. Samples were obtained from the ongoing ImmuneRACE study (first 160 participants) and from about 1,300 subjects provided by 6 global collaborators. Deeply sampled blood TCRbeta repertoires from subjects exposed to, actively infected with, or recovered from COVID-19 were included in the dataset. HLA class I and class II types, where available, came from metadata supplied by the sample provider rather than from assay-based typing. Sample metadata almost always included a de-identified subject ID, COVID-19 status, age in years and sex. The prospective study material was composed of cDNA or gDNA derived from T cells, B-cell-depleted T cells, or PBMCs. The repertoires were released in a freely available public database intended as a resource for research on the immune response to SARS-CoV-2. What the authors observed across the whole study: The amount of clinical and demographic metadata varied by source and participant and was provided uncurated.

TCRbeta CDR3 regions were amplified from genomic DNA by means of the immunoSEQ Assay, a bias-controlled multiplex PCR. The paper's processing steps were these. The number of nucleated cells in each sample was estimated by amplification of reference gene primers within the assay. To quantify the absolute abundance of each unique TCRbeta CDR3 rearrangement, sequence reads were collapsed and filtered. For each sample, productive Simpson clonality was calculated as the square root of Simpson's diversity index across productive rearrangements. Drawn from immuneACCESS, this table holds only the in-frame rearrangements with V and J called that TCRdb kept. Clones are partly lost; checked studies trace under half to an unresolved V gene and leave the rest unexplained. For V, J and clone size, that table is used; D and trimming come from the DNA. This sample holds fewer than 250,000 clones; approximately 90% were observed only once. Clones ranked in the top ten supply approximately 2.5% of the sample.

Trimming takes 3 bases from V and 3 bases from J, and the germline ends sit 9 bases apart. Inclusive of the bounding cysteine and phenylalanine, the CDR3 is 14 residues long. The entry retains the CDR3 DNA only, 42 bases that are in frame from base 1. The germline V gene (reference sequence) supplies CDR1 MNHEY and CDR2 SMNVEV. This sequence was found in a young man with COVID-19, enrolled during active disease. The chain uses TRBV27 and TRBJ1-5, with no D gene named confidently. Sequences were obtained from peripheral blood. CDR3 protein: CASSLGRLNQPQHF. The DNA is as follows: TGTGCCAGCAGTTTGGGCCGGCTCAATCAGCCCCAGCATTTT.